These 20 T cell receptor beta chains were sequenced from one sample in a study of T-cell reconstitution after alpha-beta-depleted transplantation in children. Preparation of the TCRbeta library involved a method that used unique molecular identifiers. In TCRdb, the PCR reads were re-called with MiXCR into one record per CDR3 protein. The table records roughly 300,000 distinct CDR3 sequences, around 10% of them present only once. The sample was peripheral blood, taken 180 days after TCRalphabeta/CD19-depleted stem cell transplant. The receptors here all came from a male patient between 2 and 10 years old who had a stem cell transplant for chronic granulomatous disease, so the T cells may come from the graft donor.

This clonotype occurred many times. The V gene is TRBV2, the J gene TRBJ2-5; 7 bases agree with TRBD1. The ends lost 3 bases at V and 5 bases at J; junction bases unmatched: 6. This CDR3 region has 14 residues. CDR1 SNHLY and CDR2 FYNNEI come from the germline V gene. The CDR3 reads CASSDRGQLETQYF. CDR3 DNA: TGTGCCAGCAGTGATAGGGGGCAGTTGGAGACCCAGTACTTC.

This clonotype was observed at least ten times. V gene TRBV29-1 combines with J gene TRBJ1-2; D is possibly TRBD1 (6 bases). Germline assignment: CDR1 SQVTM and CDR2 ANQGSEA. V lost 3 bases to trimming and J lost 4 bases, with 12 bases between them. The CDR3 runs 13 residues. The CDR3 sequence is CSVEGAPGYGYTF. CDR3 DNA: TGCAGCGTTGAGGGGGCTCCTGGCTATGGCTACACCTTC.

With respect to this clonotype: A much larger clone lies a single base off, so this may be a read error. The chain is built from TRBV5-1 and TRBJ1-1; tentative D call: TRBD1 (5 bases). Germline CDR1 and CDR2: SGHRS and YFSETQ. The CDR3 loop spans 13 amino acids. This chain's CDR3 is CASSLETDTGAFF. CDR3 coding DNA: TGCGCCAGCAGCTTGGAGACGGACACTGGAGCTTTCTTT.

This clonotype was seen repeatedly, ten times or more. The V gene is TRBV6-4, the J gene TRBJ2-3, with 8 bases lining up with TRBD1. V trimming: 4 bases; J trimming: 1 base; junction bases outside the gene matches: 7. This CDR3 contains 16 residues. The germline V gene encodes CDR1 MRHNA and CDR2 SNTAGT. The CDR3 sequence is CASSGSDRAGTDTQYF. CDR3 nucleotides: TGTGCCAGCAGTGGATCGGACAGGGCCGGCACAGATACGCAGTATTTT.

This clonotype was recorded at least ten times. The chain couples TRBV11-2 to TRBJ2-5, with TRBD1 matching over 9 bases. This CDR3 has 15 residues. CDR1 is SGHAT, CDR2 FQNNGV, per germline. J gave up 4 bases and V 4 bases, and 7 bases lay outside the gene matches. This CDR3 reads CASSSLQGARETQYF. The CDR3 DNA is TGTGCCAGCAGCTCACTACAGGGGGCGCGAGAGACCCAGTACTTC.

This clonotype was seen repeatedly, ten times or more. The chain is built from TRBV20-1 and TRBJ2-3; 8 bases are a match to TRBD2. The germline V gene encodes CDR1 DFQATT and CDR2 SNEGSKA (reference sequence). V lost 5 bases to trimming and J lost 3 bases; unmatched junction nucleotides: 4. The CDR3 is 13 amino acids. The CDR3: CSASGGRTDTQYF. The CDR3 region has the DNA TGCAGTGCTTCGGGGGGGCGGACAGATACGCAGTATTTT.

This clonotype turned up a few times. The chain combines TRBV19 with TRBJ2-3; TRBD1 aligns across 8 bases. The germline V gene has CDR1 LNHDA and CDR2 SQIVND (reference sequence). J gave up 2 bases and V 7 bases, and 14 bases lay outside the gene matches. CDR3 length: 17 residues. CDR3 nucleotides: TGTGCCAGTACCGCGATACCAGGACAGGGCCCCACAGATACGCAGTATTTT. It translates to CASTAIPGQGPTDTQYF.

This clonotype was counted many times. As DNA, the CDR3 is TGTGCCAGCAGTTTCTCCAGGGTGGGCACTGAAGCTTTCTTT. Translation: CASSFSRVGTEAFF. The chain combines TRBV12-3 or TRBV12-4 with TRBJ1-1; the D gene is possibly TRBD1 (5 bases). Trimming removed 3 bases at V and 4 bases at J, with 12 bases between. There are 14 residues in the CDR3.

This chain connects TRBV5-4 to TRBJ2-7, with TRBD2 matching over 10 bases. The CDR3 sequence is 17 residues long. V was clipped by 1 base and J by 1 base; unmatched bases: 8. The germline gives CDR1 SGHNT, CDR2 YYREEE (reference sequence). CDR3: CASSLNSGRSGSYEQYF. The CDR3 DNA is TGTGCCAGCAGCTTGAATAGCGGGAGGTCCGGGTCCTACGAGCAGTACTTC.

This clonotype was counted ten times or more. This chain connects TRBV5-1 to TRBJ2-2, with 9 bases that match TRBD1. Per germline, CDR1 SGHRS and CDR2 YFSETQ. The CDR3 loop spans 16 amino acids. The trim removed 1 base at V and 4 bases at J, leaving 5 bases unmatched. The CDR3 loop reads CASSLRGQGATGELFF. The CDR3 bases are TGCGCCAGCAGCTTGAGGGGACAGGGCGCCACCGGGGAGCTGTTTTTT.

This clonotype has a count of ten or more. This chain links TRBV20-1 with TRBJ2-7; maybe TRBD1 (6 bases). This CDR3 has 12 residues. Germline V gene sequence: CDR1 DFQATT, CDR2 SNEGSKA (reference sequence). Trimming stripped 5 bases from V and 6 bases from J, with 14 bases between. The CDR3 is CSAVTRGSEQYF. In nucleotides, the CDR3 is TGCAGTGCTGTTACTAGGGGGAGCGAGCAGTACTTC.

This clonotype appeared a few times. The chain carries TRBV18 and TRBJ1-1, with D possibly matching TRBD1 (6 bases). Germline lookup yields CDR1 KGHSH and CDR2 LQKENI. CDR3 length: 13 amino acids. The V end lost 6 bases, the J end lost 4 bases, and 12 bases lay between the germline ends. The CDR3 DNA follows: TGTGCCAGCTCCCAAGGGGGGGCCACTGAAGCTTTCTTT. This translates into CASSQGGATEAFF.

This clonotype appeared many times. The V and J genes are TRBV20-1 and TRBJ2-1, with 7 nucleotides matching TRBD2. The CDR3 length is 15 residues. V shed 1 base and J 4 bases; nucleotides not matched to a gene: 7. Germline V gene lookup returns CDR1 DFQATT and CDR2 SNEGSKA (reference sequence). As DNA, the CDR3 is TGCAGTGCTAGAGGGGTTAGCGGGCAGTACAATGAGCAGTTCTTC. Translated, it gives CSARGVSGQYNEQFF.

The sample holds many counts of this clonotype. This chain connects TRBV12-3 or TRBV12-4 to TRBJ2-3; D uncertain. This CDR3 region has 13 residues. Deletions cut 3 bases from V and 4 bases from J, with 8 bases between. The CDR3 DNA follows: TGTGCCAGCAGTTTCGGGCCGCCAGATACGCAGTATTTT. Translating it yields CASSFGPPDTQYF.

This clonotype came up once. This sequence joins TRBV30 and TRBJ2-2; TRBD2 matches 7 bases. Trimming removed 1 base from V and 4 bases from J; junction bases left unmatched: 6. The CDR3 is 15 residues long. Germline values: CDR1 GTSNPN, CDR2 SVGIG (reference sequence). Here the CDR3 reads CAWSGAGVVTGELFF. The CDR3 nucleotides read TGTGCCTGGAGTGGTGCGGGAGTAGTCACCGGGGAGCTGTTTTTT.

The table lists this clonotype with a few counts. The chain employs TRBV5-4 and TRBJ2-2, with D maybe TRBD1 (6 bases). Germline values: CDR1 SGHNT, CDR2 YYREEE (reference sequence). Trimming shortened V by 1 base and J by 6 bases, and 10 bases separated the two germline ends. CDR3 length: 14 amino acids. The CDR3 DNA follows: TGTGCCAGCAGCTTGCCTCCAGGGGCCGGGGAGCTGTTTTTT. This gives the protein CASSLPPGAGELFF.

This clonotype was observed a few times. This chain links TRBV11-2 with TRBJ2-2, with D perhaps TRBD2 (6 bases). Per the germline V gene, CDR1 is SGHAT and CDR2 is FQNNGV. V lost 4 bases to trimming and J lost 0 bases, with 9 bases between them. This CDR3 contains 15 residues. The DNA of the CDR3 is TGTGCCAGCAGCTCGGGAGTGACGAACACCGGGGAGCTGTTTTTT. Protein: CASSSGVTNTGELFF. The full variable domain, completed using reference TRBV11-2 and TRBJ2-2, is EAGVAQSPRYKIIEKRQSVAFWCNPISGHATLYWYQQILGQGPKLLIQFQNNGVVDDSQLPKDRFSAERLKGVDSTLKIQPAKLEDSAVYLCASSSGVTNTGELFFGEGSRLTVL.

This clonotype was found many times. V is TRBV5-1 and J is TRBJ2-1; 13 bases match TRBD2. Trimming took 3 bases from V and 9 from J; bases not matched to a gene: 3. This CDR3 comprises 14 residues. Germline assignment: CDR1 SGHRS and CDR2 YFSETQ. The CDR3, as DNA: TGCGCCAGCAGCTCGGGACTAGCGGGGTTTGAGCAGTTCTTC. Translation: CASSSGLAGFEQFF.

There are a few counts of this clonotype. The J gene is TRBJ1-1, the V gene TRBV7-2, with D perhaps TRBD1 (6 bases). Germline CDR1 and CDR2: SGHTA and FQGNSA. The CDR3 runs to 14 residues. V was clipped by 0 bases and J by 1 base, with 6 bases between them. In nucleotides, the CDR3 is TGTGCCAGCAGCTTAGCGGGGGCGAACACTGAAGCTTTCTTT. It specifies CASSLAGANTEAFF. The full variable domain, with the rest looked up from reference TRBV7-2 and TRBJ1-1, is GAGVSQSPSNKVTEKGKDVELRCDPISGHTALYWYRQSLGQGLEFLIYFQGNSAPDKSGLPSDRFSAERTGGSVSTLTIQRTQQEDSAVYLCASSLAGANTEAFFGQGTRLTVV.

Ten or more counts support this clonotype. The V call is TRBV15, the J call TRBJ2-2, with D uncertain. The CDR3 is 14 amino acids. The germline CDR1 and CDR2 sequences are LNHNV and YYDKDF (reference sequence). Trimming left V 1 base short and J 0 bases short, with 3 bases between. The CDR3 bases are TGTGCCACCAGCAGAGCAGCGAACACCGGGGAGCTGTTTTTT. This gives the protein CATSRAANTGELFF.